This T cell receptor beta chain was recovered during a study of shared clonotypes between healthy human individuals. Study context: CD4 naive cells filled three plates per donor, CD4 memory three, CD8 naive two and CD8 memory one.

The assay was immunoSEQ multiplex PCR, and TCRdb's table has in-frame clones only and misses some. The repertoire consists of around 1,900,000 clones, with around 93% occurring once and the leading ten covering around 1.8%. CDR1 and CDR2 (germline): MGHRA, YSYEKL. Trimming removed 3 bases at V and 4 bases at J, with 7 bases between. CDR3 length: 13 amino acids. Study conclusions and caveats: Larger estimated richness was generally seen in naive subsets than in memory subsets.

As to this clone: Its antigen is currently unknown.

CD45RO-negative CD8 cells positively selected for CCR7 made up the naive population, which excluded terminally differentiated effector memory CD45RA+ cells. The TCR comes from a man between 18 and 35 years old in good health. Some clones in this sample may be carry-over from other donors' samples. The sequenced sample consisted of naive CD8+ T cells from PBMCs. This chain uses TRBV4-1 with TRBJ1-3; TRBD1 is a possible D gene (5 bases). For the CDR3, the DNA is TGCGCCAGCAGCCAGGGACTCGGAAACACCATATATTTT. Translation: CASSQGLGNTIYF.